The T cell receptor beta chain described here comes from a study of cytomegalovirus exposure and HLA in healthy donors. Comment on this clone: The target antigen is unknown.

Primers for the PCR totalled 60 Vbeta and 13 Jbeta. Sequencing was performed with immunoSEQ multiplex PCR; in TCRdb, only in-frame clones are kept and a portion is missing. The repertoire holds 95,000 to 110,000 clones, 76% seen once, with 5% to 6% in the top ten. Donors likely had unrecorded immune exposures despite being nominally healthy when sampled. The CDR3 sequence is 16 residues long. The ends lost 1 base at V and 4 bases at J; junction bases unmatched: 6. The germline V gene has CDR1 MGHDK and CDR2 SYGVNS. Study-wide points: The study carried out a later analysis of TCR beta sequences. It associated 15,000 to 20,000 of them with specific HLA alleles at a false discovery rate of 0.05.

The TCR was taken from a young woman in good health and CMV-seropositive. Material: PBMCs. The chain couples TRBV25-1 to TRBJ2-2, with 7 bases that match TRBD1. The CDR3: CASSESRAGGTGELFF. As DNA, the CDR3 is TGTGCCAGCAGTGAATCCCGGGCAGGGGGCACCGGGGAGCTGTTTTTT.